Shown below are 16 T cell receptor beta chains from a single sample sequenced in a study of T cells in Graves' hyperthyroidism and ophthalmopathy (dated by TCRdb to between 2018 and 2020). The library was produced with multiplex PCR. The reads were generated on an Illumina HiSeq 2000. TCR beta CDR3 regions were amplified from RNA transcripts. A first-round RT-PCR of the TCR CDR3 used the HTBI primer set with the Qiagen OneStep RT-PCR kit. TCRdb reworked the public reads: Q25 trimming with fastp, MiXCR clone assembly, productive beta chains retained. A single entry per CDR3 protein holds the most common genes and DNA from its merged rows. The sample table records 500,000 to 650,000 distinct CDR3 sequences; 40% to 50% of these occur just once. The ten most abundant clones make up about 45% of the sample. The specimen was peripheral blood or thyroid tissue (not recorded which). These TCRs come from an adult woman with Graves' disease, either hyperthyroidism or ophthalmopathy (not recorded which).

The V call is TRBV11-2, the J call TRBJ1-4; unclear D gene. V shed 5 bases and J shed 8 bases, with 15 bases lying between them. Per the germline V gene, CDR1 is SGHAT and CDR2 is FQNNGV. CDR3 size: 14 residues. CDR3 residues: CASSPSGRREKLFF. The CDR3 coding sequence is TGTGCCAGCAGCCCCAGCGGACGAAGGGAAAAACTGTTTTTT.

The genes are TRBV5-4 and TRBJ2-5; tentative D call: TRBD2 (6 bases). V was clipped by 8 bases and J by 2 bases, with 13 bases between them. The germline CDR1 and CDR2 sequences are SGHNT and YYREEE (reference sequence). This CDR3 is 13 amino acids long. This CDR3 is CARVGGEQETQYF. CDR3 nucleotide sequence: TGTGCCAGGGTGGGGGGAGAGCAAGAGACCCAGTACTTC.

The chain joins TRBV29-1 to TRBJ2-7; D remains unclear. This CDR3 contains 10 residues. In germline, CDR1 is SQVTM, CDR2 ANQGSEA. As DNA, the CDR3 is TGCAGTTTCGAAGGGATGAAGCAGTACTTC. It encodes CSFEGMKQYF.

This clonotype has ten or more counts. The V and J genes are TRBV5-5 and TRBJ1-1; TRBD1 aligns across 9 bases. The CDR3 totals 15 residues. Per germline, CDR1 SGHKS and CDR2 YYEKEE (reference sequence). The V and J ends lost 2 bases and 5 bases, in that order; junction bases with no gene match: 7. The CDR3 loop reads CASSFYGTGWTEAFF. The DNA of the CDR3 is TGTGCCAGCAGCTTCTATGGGACAGGGTGGACTGAAGCTTTCTTT.

The rearrangement links TRBV7-3 to TRBJ1-4; 7 nucleotides align to TRBD1. CDR3 length equals 13 residues. The V gene end was trimmed by 3 bases and the J gene end by 6 bases; junction bases not matched to a gene: 1. Germline CDR1 is SGHTA and CDR2 is FQGTGA. The CDR3 DNA follows: TGTGCCAGCAGCTTTCAGGGGGATGAAAAACTGTTTTTT. Amino acid sequence: CASSFQGDEKLFF.

This chain uses TRBV6-1 with TRBJ1-6; no firm D call. Looked up from germline, CDR1 is MNHNS and CDR2 is SASEGT. The V end was cut by 5 bases, the J end by 12 bases, with 11 bases between. This CDR3 is 12 amino acids long. The CDR3 spells CASSQGPLPLHF. CDR3 bases: TGTGCCAGCAGTCAAGGACCTTTACCCCTCCACTTT.

This clonotype has at least ten counts. V and J are TRBV4-2 and TRBJ1-1; D call uncertain. The CDR3 contains 13 residues. V lost 1 base to trimming and J lost 6 bases, with 9 bases between them. From germline, CDR1 is LGHNA and CDR2 YNFKEQ. The CDR3 DNA follows: TGTGCCAGCAGCCAAGTAGGCCAGCCTGAAGCTTTCTTT. This gives the protein CASSQVGQPEAFF.

This clonotype was counted many times. Here the CDR3 reads CASSYSEVRTTFF. Written as DNA, the CDR3 is TGTGCCAGCAGTTACTCCGAGGTCAGGACCACTTTCTTT. This rearrangement joins TRBV6-2 or TRBV6-3 to TRBJ1-1; no definite D call. CDR1 is MNHEY and CDR2 is SVGEGT in the germline V gene. The CDR3 extends over 13 amino acids. Deletions cut 0 bases from V and 12 bases from J, with 14 bases between.

With regard to this clonotype: This may stem from a read error, because a much larger clone lies one nucleotide away. This chain uses TRBV6-5 with TRBJ1-3; TRBD1 agrees at 9 bases. This CDR3 comprises 15 residues. Looked up from germline, CDR1 is MNHEY and CDR2 is SVGAGI. CDR3 in DNA: TGTGCCGGCAGTCGGGACAGGGCCTTCGGAAACACCATATATTTT. Protein product: CAGSRDRAFGNTIYF.

This clonotype was seen repeatedly, ten times or more. The V and J genes are TRBV5-1 and TRBJ1-6, with unresolved D. Germline V lookup: CDR1 SGHRS, CDR2 YFSETQ. The CDR3 covers 12 residues. The V end was cut by 5 bases, the J end by 7 bases, with 7 bases between. This CDR3 is CASRAENSPLHF. DNA for the CDR3: TGCGCCAGCAGGGCAGAAAATTCACCCCTCCACTTT.

This clonotype was seen many times. The chain combines TRBV10-2 with TRBJ2-7; D might be TRBD1 or TRBD2, each matching 5 bases. V was cut by 7 bases and J by 5 bases, with 9 bases left in between. Per germline, CDR1 WSHSY and CDR2 SAAADI. The CDR3 extends over 11 amino acids. In nucleotides, the CDR3 is TGCGCCAGCAAAGGGACGGACGAGCAGTACTTC. Translated: CASKGTDEQYF.

This clonotype was picked up many times. The chain carries TRBV4-2 and TRBJ1-2; D is unclear. The V end lost 3 bases, the J end lost 4 bases, and 12 bases lay between the germline ends. The CDR3 covers 14 residues. Germline CDR1 reads LGHNA; CDR2 reads YNFKEQ. CDR3 region: CASSQGTSGYGYTF. The CDR3 coding sequence is TGTGCCAGCAGCCAGGGCACCTCAGGCTATGGCTACACCTTC.

This clonotype was detected a few times. The chain couples TRBV20-1 to TRBJ1-2, with 7 positions matching TRBD1. This CDR3 is built from 13 residues. Germline V gene lookup returns CDR1 DFQATT and CDR2 SNEGSKA (reference sequence). V lost 0 bases to trimming and J lost 7 bases; unmatched junction nucleotides: 5. The CDR3 sequence: CSAREGQWGGYTF. CDR3 nucleotides: TGCAGTGCTAGAGAGGGACAGTGGGGTGGCTACACCTTC.

Ten or more counts support this clonotype. V is TRBV20-1 and J is TRBJ2-7; 7 nucleotides match TRBD2. The CDR3 sequence is 16 residues long. V was clipped by 5 bases and J by 5 bases; unmatched bases: 18. CDR1 is DFQATT and CDR2 is SNEGSKA in the germline V gene (reference sequence). In nucleotides, the CDR3 is TGCAGTGCTGTACTGTCGGGACTAAAAGTTTACCACGAGCAGTACTTC. This codes for CSAVLSGLKVYHEQYF.

CDR3 in amino acids: CASRVMGDQETQYF. CDR3 DNA: TGTGCCAGCAGGGTTATGGGAGACCAAGAGACCCAGTACTTC. This sequence joins TRBV7-9 and TRBJ2-5; D is possibly TRBD2 (5 bases). Trimming shortened V by 6 bases and J by 0 bases, and 11 bases separated the two germline ends. CDR3 length: 14 amino acids. From germline, CDR1 is SEHNR and CDR2 FQNEAQ (reference sequence). The complete variable domain, with remaining parts taken from reference TRBV7-9 and TRBJ2-5, reads DTGVSQNPRHKITKRGQNVTFRCDPISEHNRLYWYRQTLGQGPEFLTYFQNEAQLEKSRLLSDRFSAERPKGSFSTLEIQRTEQGDSAMYLCASRVMGDQETQYFGPGTRLLVL.

The chain joins TRBV7-3 to TRBJ1-5; D not certain. V was pared by 1 base and J by 0 bases, with 7 bases between. CDR1 and CDR2 (germline): SGHTA, FQGTGA. The CDR3 has 15 residues. The CDR3 region is CASSLSGDSNQPQHF. The CDR3 DNA is TGTGCCAGCAGCTTAAGTGGGGATAGCAATCAGCCCCAGCATTTT. Based on the CDR3 plus reference TRBV7-3 and TRBJ1-5, the full variable domain is GAGVSQTPSNKVTEKGKYVELRCDPISGHTALYWYRQSLGQGPEFLIYFQGTGAADDSGLPNDRFFAVRPEGSVSTLKIQRTERGDSAVYLCASSLSGDSNQPQHFGDGTRLSIL.